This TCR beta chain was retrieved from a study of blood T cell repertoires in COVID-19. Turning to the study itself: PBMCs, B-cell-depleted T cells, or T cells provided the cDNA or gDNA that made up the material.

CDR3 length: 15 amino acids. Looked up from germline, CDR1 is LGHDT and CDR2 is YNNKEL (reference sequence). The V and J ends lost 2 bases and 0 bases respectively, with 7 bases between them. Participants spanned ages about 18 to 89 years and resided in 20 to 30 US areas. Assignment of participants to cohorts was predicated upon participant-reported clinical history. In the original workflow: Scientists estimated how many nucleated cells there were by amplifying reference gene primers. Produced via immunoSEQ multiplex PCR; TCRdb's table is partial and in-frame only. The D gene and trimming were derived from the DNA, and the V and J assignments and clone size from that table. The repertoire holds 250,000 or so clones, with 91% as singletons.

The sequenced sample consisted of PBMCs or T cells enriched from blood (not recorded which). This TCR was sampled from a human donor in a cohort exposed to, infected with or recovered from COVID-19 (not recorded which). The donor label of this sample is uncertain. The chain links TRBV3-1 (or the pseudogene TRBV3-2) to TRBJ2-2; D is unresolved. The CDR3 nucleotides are TGTGCCAGCAGCCAAATGGCCACGAACACCGGGGAGCTGTTTTTT. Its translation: CASSQMATNTGELFF.